The 5 T cell receptor beta chains presented below share a single source sample, sequenced in a study of T cells in Graves' hyperthyroidism and ophthalmopathy. TCR beta CDR3 sequences were amplified from RNA transcripts. In the first-round RT-PCR of the TCR CDR3, the HTBI primer set was used. TCRdb itself ran the multiplex PCR reads through MiXCR, one entry per CDR3 protein. Among a few hundred thousand distinct CDR3 sequences listed, about 15% were seen once. Sequencing was done on a sample of blood. The source is a young woman with Graves' hyperthyroidism.

This clonotype occurred many times. The rearrangement uses TRBV7-9 and TRBJ2-2; D call uncertain. The CDR3 contains 13 residues. Trimming pared 3 bases from V and 3 bases from J, leaving 5 bases between. In germline, CDR1 is SEHNR, CDR2 FQNEAQ (reference sequence). The CDR3 here is CASSFADTGELFF. The CDR3 DNA reads as TGTGCCAGCAGCTTCGCGGACACCGGGGAGCTGTTTTTT. Based on the CDR3 plus reference TRBV7-9 and TRBJ2-2, the full variable domain is DTGVSQNPRHKITKRGQNVTFRCDPISEHNRLYWYRQTLGQGPEFLTYFQNEAQLEKSRLLSDRFSAERPKGSFSTLEIQRTEQGDSAMYLCASSFADTGELFFGEGSRLTVL.

The chain employs TRBV7-9 and TRBJ2-4; no clear D gene. V gave up 1 base and J gave up 2 bases, with 6 bases separating them. This CDR3 is built from 14 residues. Germline-derived CDR1 and CDR2 are SEHNR and FQNEAQ (reference sequence). This CDR3 is CASSLGASKNIQYF. CDR3 DNA sequence: TGTGCCAGCAGCTTAGGGGCGTCCAAAAACATTCAGTACTTC.

This clonotype was seen a handful of times. This sequence joins TRBV5-6 and TRBJ2-2; 8 bases are shared with TRBD1. This CDR3 region has 18 residues. Germline trimming cut 2 bases from V and 0 bases from J; bases unmatched to any gene: 9. Germline-derived CDR1 and CDR2 are SGHDT and YYEEEE. DNA for the CDR3: TGTGCCAGCAGCTTCGGCGGGACAGGTTCCACGAACACCGGGGAGCTGTTTTTT. This codes for CASSFGGTGSTNTGELFF.

The chain employs TRBV27 and TRBJ1-1, with D uncertain. Trimming pared 4 bases from V and 0 bases from J, leaving 9 bases between. Germline loops: CDR1 MNHEY, CDR2 SMNVEV (reference sequence). This CDR3 contains 14 residues. The CDR3 reads CASSYSDMNTEAFF. In nucleotides, the CDR3 is TGTGCCAGCAGTTACAGCGATATGAACACTGAAGCTTTCTTT.

This clonotype has only a few counts. This likely comes from a read error, as the CDR3 has no conserved phenylalanine or tryptophan at its end. The chain combines TRBV6-1 with TRBJ1-2; D gene uncertain. V gave up 3 bases and J gave up 4 bases, with 6 bases separating them. The CDR3 totals 12 residues. Germline CDR1 is MNHNS and CDR2 is SASEGT. The DNA for the CDR3 is TGTGCCAGCAGTGACAGAAGCTATGGCTACACCCTC. Translated, it gives CASSDRSYGYTL.